Listed below are T cell receptor beta chains from one sample, sequenced in a study of a mutant IDH1 vaccine in newly diagnosed glioma. Clones were sequenced by immunoSEQ multiplex PCR, and TCRdb holds only the in-frame ones, with some missing. Among roughly 35,000 clones listed, about 88% were seen once. The source material was PBMCs, sampled from a glioma patient treated with radiotherapy, temozolomide or both. The receptor source for this set is a woman between 40 and 55 years old with glioma. Both conserved end residues are part of each CDR3. D genes are given only for firm matches. Only part of the rows carry a size: once, few, many, or a class if the clone is expanded.

cdr3_length	j_call	v_call	d_call	clone_size	cdr3_nt	cdr3_aa
13	TRBJ2-5	TRBV18	TRBD1	.	TGTGCCAGCTCAAAGACAGGGGCAGAGACCCAGTACTTC	CASSKTGAETQYF
12	TRBJ2-5	TRBV25-1	TRBD2	.	TGTGCCAGCGGGAGGGGTCAAGAGACCCAGTACTTC	CASGRGQETQYF
12	TRBJ1-2	TRBV5-1	.	.	TGCGCCAGCAGCGCGAAAGGGGTCGGCTACACCTTC	CASSAKGVGYTF
15	TRBJ2-3	TRBV2	TRBD2	.	TGTGCCAGCAGGAAACGTACGGGGGGAGGAGATACGCAGTATTTT	CASRKRTGGGDTQYF
16	TRBJ1-1	TRBV18	.	.	TGTGCCAGCTCACCTGGTAGCGACAGGATGAACACTGAAGCTTTCTTT	CASSPGSDRMNTEAFF
14	TRBJ2-1	TRBV5-5	TRBD1	.	TGTGCCAGCAGTTCCCTGACAGGGGGCAATGAGCAGTTCTTC	CASSSLTGGNEQFF
15	TRBJ2-1	TRBV4-3	.	.	TGCGCCAGCAGCGAAAGAATGGCCAGTTACAATGAGCAGTTCTTC	CASSERMASYNEQFF
15	TRBJ2-7	TRBV4-1	TRBD2	.	TGCGCCAGCAGCCTCGGGACTAGCGGGATCTACGAGCAGTACTTC	CASSLGTSGIYEQYF
14	TRBJ1-2	TRBV5-1	.	.	TGCGCCAGCAGCTTGGTTGTGGGGGCGAGAGGCTACACCTTC	CASSLVVGARGYTF
15	TRBJ2-7	TRBV19	.	.	TGTGCCAGTAGTATCTCCTCTCAGGGCTCCTACGAGCAGTACTTC	CASSISSQGSYEQYF
15	TRBJ1-4	TRBV7-9	.	.	TGTGCCAGCAGCTGGCCATCTACAACTAATGAAAAACTGTTTTTT	CASSWPSTTNEKLFF
16	TRBJ2-7	TRBV2	.	once	TGTGCCAGCAGAGAGCAAGCCACCGGGACACACTACGAGCAGTACTTC	CASREQATGTHYEQYF
15	TRBJ2-1	TRBV7-2	.	.	TGTGCCAGCAGACCCCGGGGGGCGGGAAACAATGAGCAGTTCTTC	CASRPRGAGNNEQFF